This T cell receptor (beta chain) was recorded in a study of blood T cell repertoires in COVID-19. Per the original data handling: Estimation of nucleated cell counts was performed using reference gene primer amplification. The protocol was immunoSEQ multiplex PCR, while the TCRdb copy is restricted to in-frame clones and leaves out a portion. V and J calls and clone size are those listed in that table; D and trimming were worked out from the DNA. The repertoire has 150,000 to 190,000 clones, around 80% of them found once; the top ten carry around a tenth. Trimming removed 6 bases at V and 4 bases at J, with 19 bases between. The CDR3 is 16 residues long. Germline CDR1 and CDR2: MNHEY and SVGEGT.

Sequencing was done on a sample of peripheral blood. The chain employs TRBV6-2 or TRBV6-3 and TRBJ2-1; no firm D call. The TCR originated in a woman in her fifties or sixties with acute or convalescent COVID-19. The DNA of the CDR3 is TGTGCCAGCAGCCTACCTACTAACGCCCAATACAATGAGCAGTTCTTC. Translated: CASSLPTNAQYNEQFF.